This TCR beta chain comes out of a study of CD8+CD57+ T cells in acquired aplastic anemia. Notes on the study in general: No significant patient-versus-control difference appeared in CD8+ Simpson's diversity.

Regarding this clonotype: Its antigen is unidentified.

Genomic DNA acted as the template from which TCR beta VDJ combination and CDR3 sequence profiling were carried out. TCRdb called the reads again in MiXCR, with one record for every CDR3 protein. Counted here are 180,000 or so distinct CDR3 sequences, less than 60% occurring once; the ten biggest clones make up 0.85% to 1.3%. For sequencing, patients were chosen who had shown expansion of CD8+CD57+ cells by flow cytometry. This receptor was identified in a human donor with aplastic anemia. The sample was sorted CD4+, CD8+, or CD8+CD57+ T cells (not recorded which) from PBMCs.

CDR3 residues: CATSGGAWETQYF. CDR3 DNA sequence: TGTGCCACCAGTGGGGGGGCGTGGGAGACCCAGTACTTC. V is TRBV24-1 and J is TRBJ2-5; the D gene could be TRBD1 or TRBD2 (6 bases each). The CDR3 loop spans 13 amino acids. Trimming shortened V by 5 bases and J by 5 bases, and 11 bases separated the two germline ends. CDR1 is KGHDR and CDR2 is SFDVKD in the germline V gene.